The 20 T cell receptor beta chains presented below share a single source sample, sequenced in a study of T cells in Graves' hyperthyroidism and ophthalmopathy. Amplified TCR beta CDR3 regions derived from RNA transcripts. First-round RT-PCR of the TCR CDR3 relied on the HTBI primer set. One entry per CDR3 protein, called by TCRdb with MiXCR from the multiplex PCR reads. The sample consists of around 370,000 distinct CDR3 sequences, less than 20% of them appearing once. Sequenced input: blood. These receptors were collected from a man between 18 and 29 years old with Graves' ophthalmopathy.

This clonotype was seen only a few times. CDR3 sequence reads: CASSPNSGTGSYEQYF. CDR3 nucleotides: TGTGCCAGCAGCCCCAATTCCGGGACAGGGTCCTACGAGCAGTACTTC. The chain employs TRBV28 and TRBJ2-7, with 9 positions matching TRBD1. The germline CDR1 and CDR2 sequences are MDHEN and SYDVKM. V lost 6 bases to trimming and J lost 1 base; unmatched junction nucleotides: 10. The length of the CDR3 is 16 residues.

This clonotype has ten or more counts. The V call is TRBV3-1, the J call TRBJ1-1; D remains ambiguous. Germline CDR1 is LGHDT and CDR2 is YNNKEL (reference sequence). The CDR3 is 14 residues long. V was cut by 4 bases and J by 1 base, with 10 bases left in between. CDR3 sequence (DNA): TGTGCCAGCAGCCGCCAGGCCTCGAACACTGAAGCTTTCTTT. Its protein product is CASSRQASNTEAFF.

The rearrangement uses TRBV19 and TRBJ2-4, with D perhaps matching TRBD1 or TRBD2 (5 bases each). V gave up 3 bases and J gave up 3 bases, with 9 bases separating them. Looked up from germline, CDR1 is LNHDA and CDR2 is SQIVND (reference sequence). The CDR3 runs to 14 residues. CDR3 nucleotides: TGTGCCAGTAGTATCCGGGGCGGCAAAAACATTCAGTACTTC. This sequence encodes CASSIRGGKNIQYF.

There are many counts of this clonotype. The rearrangement links TRBV3-1 to TRBJ2-7; 9 positions match TRBD1. Losses at the gene ends were 4 bases for V and 2 bases for J; bases not matched to a gene: 6. The CDR3 contains 15 residues. The germline gives CDR1 LGHDT, CDR2 YNNKEL (reference sequence). The CDR3 reads CASSRPGTGTYEQYF. Written as DNA, the CDR3 is TGTGCCAGCAGCCGACCCGGGACAGGGACCTACGAGCAGTACTTC.

This clonotype turned up a few times. The chain carries TRBV20-1 and TRBJ2-7, with 8 positions matching TRBD1. The CDR3 has 13 amino acids. With 5 bases clipped from V and 0 bases from J, the junction kept 3 bases outside the gene matches. The germline CDR1 and CDR2 sequences are DFQATT and SNEGSKA (reference sequence). The CDR3 loop is CSAGDRSSYEQYF. CDR3 in DNA: TGCAGTGCTGGGGACAGGAGCTCCTACGAGCAGTACTTC.

This clonotype has just a few counts. The gene calls are TRBV7-9 and TRBJ1-3; 7 bases match TRBD1. J was trimmed by 0 bases and V by 7 bases; bases with no gene match: 12. Germline assignment: CDR1 SEHNR and CDR2 FQNEAQ (reference sequence). The CDR3 is 17 residues long. The CDR3 loop is CASTKGALVFSGNTIYF. For the CDR3, the DNA is TGTGCCAGCACCAAGGGGGCCCTCGTCTTCTCTGGAAACACCATATATTTT.

The chain has TRBV9 and TRBJ2-3; D is undetermined. Trimming shortened V by 0 bases and J by 7 bases, and 9 bases separated the two germline ends. The CDR3 has 13 amino acids. The germline gives CDR1 SGDLS, CDR2 YYNGEE. The CDR3 sequence: CASSVDGSNTQYF. The CDR3 region has the DNA TGTGCCAGCAGCGTAGATGGTAGCAATACGCAGTATTTT.

This clonotype was counted only a few times. V and J are TRBV19 and TRBJ2-7, with D hard to call. This CDR3 contains 15 residues. The germline CDR1 and CDR2 sequences are LNHDA and SQIVND (reference sequence). Deletions cut 0 bases from V and 0 bases from J, with 9 bases between. In DNA, the CDR3 is TGTGCCAGTAGTATAGAGGGCGGCCTCTCCTACGAGCAGTACTTC. Translated: CASSIEGGLSYEQYF.

The sample holds many counts of this clonotype. The chain joins TRBV12-3 or TRBV12-4 to TRBJ2-3; D may be TRBD1 or TRBD2 (5 bases each). V lost 6 bases to trimming and J lost 7 bases, with 26 bases between them. The CDR3 runs 17 residues. This chain's CDR3 is CASRTLSGLGVGNTQYF. The CDR3 nucleotides read TGTGCCAGCAGAACTCTATCGGGGCTAGGCGTGGGAAATACGCAGTATTTT.

V is TRBV7-9 and J is TRBJ1-4; 9 bases line up with TRBD1. CDR1 and CDR2 (germline): SEHNR, FQNEAQ (reference sequence). The CDR3 loop spans 15 amino acids. V dropped 0 bases and J dropped 8; count of bases not matched to a gene: 4. Here the CDR3 DNA reads TGTGCCAGCAGCTTAGCCCCTGGACAGGGGGAAAAACTGTTTTTT. The encoded protein is CASSLAPGQGEKLFF.

There are a few counts of this clonotype. V is TRBV19 and J is TRBJ1-2; D is ambiguous. The V end was cut by 1 base, the J end by 4 bases, with 4 bases between. Germline CDR1 LNHDA, CDR2 SQIVND (reference sequence). There are 12 residues in the CDR3. The CDR3: CASSIATYGYTF. The CDR3 nucleotides are TGTGCCAGTAGTATAGCGACCTATGGCTACACCTTC.

This clonotype was recorded at least ten times. The genes are TRBV9 and TRBJ2-5; D perhaps matches TRBD2 (5 bases). CDR1 and CDR2 from the germline V gene are SGDLS and YYNGEE. The CDR3 spans 11 residues. The V end lost 3 bases, the J end lost 7 bases, and 7 bases lay between the germline ends. Here the CDR3 DNA reads TGTGCCAGCAGCGGTGGAGGGACCCAGTACTTC. Its protein is CASSGGGTQYF.

V usage is TRBV11-2 and J usage is TRBJ2-2, with 8 bases aligning to TRBD1. Germline V gene data show CDR1 as SGHAT and CDR2 as FQNNGV. This CDR3 has 16 residues. V was clipped by 5 bases and J by 3 bases; unmatched bases: 8. In DNA, the CDR3 is TGTGCCAGCAGCCCCGAGCCGGGACAGGACACCGGGGAGCTGTTTTTT. This translates into CASSPEPGQDTGELFF.

The chain is built from TRBV5-4 and TRBJ2-3; TRBD2 matches at 8 bases. Losses at the gene ends were 0 bases for V and 5 bases for J; bases not matched to a gene: 2. The germline V gene encodes CDR1 SGHNT and CDR2 YYREEE (reference sequence). The CDR3 is 14 residues long. CDR3 region: CASSLAAGGDTQYF. CDR3 sequence (DNA): TGTGCCAGCAGCTTGGCGGCGGGGGGAGATACGCAGTATTTT.

The sample holds many counts of this clonotype. The chain combines TRBV18 with TRBJ2-7; D may correspond to TRBD1 or TRBD2 (6 bases each). Germline loops: CDR1 KGHSH, CDR2 LQKENI. Trimming pared 6 bases from V and 0 bases from J, leaving 12 bases between. This CDR3 has 14 amino acids. For the CDR3, the DNA is TGTGCCAGCTCCCGGGGGCCTAGCTCCTACGAGCAGTACTTC. It translates to CASSRGPSSYEQYF.

This clonotype was detected ten times or more. The chain employs TRBV3-1 and TRBJ1-6; the match to TRBD1 covers 11 bases. This CDR3 spans 14 amino acids. Germline V gene data show CDR1 as LGHDT and CDR2 as YNNKEL (reference sequence). V lost 8 bases to trimming and J lost 6 bases; unmatched junction nucleotides: 3. The CDR3 region is CASLGTGGNSPLHF. Written as DNA, the CDR3 is TGTGCCAGCCTTGGGACAGGGGGTAATTCACCCCTCCACTTT.

This clonotype was detected ten times or more. The chain joins TRBV7-9 to TRBJ1-2, with D uncertain. Germline V gene sequence: CDR1 SEHNR, CDR2 FQNEAQ (reference sequence). Trimming removed 2 bases from V and 6 bases from J, with 7 bases in between. This CDR3 contains 12 residues. The CDR3 sequence: CASSLSRNGYTF. In DNA form, the CDR3 reads TGTGCCAGCAGCTTATCCCGGAATGGCTACACCTTC.

J is TRBJ2-6 and V is TRBV5-4; TRBD2 matches 12 bases. With V trimmed by 8 bases and J by 0 bases, 6 bases remained unmatched. The CDR3 has 17 residues. Germline CDR1 is SGHNT and CDR2 is YYREEE (reference sequence). DNA of the CDR3: TGTGCCAGTACTCTAGCGGGGGGGTTCTCTGGGGCCAACGTCCTGACTTTC. Translating gives CASTLAGGFSGANVLTF.

This clonotype was found many times. CDR3 region: CSGGFWPNTEAFF. As DNA, the CDR3 is TGCAGCGGGGGATTTTGGCCGAACACTGAAGCTTTCTTT. J is TRBJ1-1 and V is TRBV29-1; no firm D call. The length of the CDR3 is 13 residues. Germline lookup yields CDR1 SQVTM and CDR2 ANQGSEA. Trimming stripped 7 bases from V and 1 base from J, with 13 bases between.

The table lists this clonotype with many counts. The chain uses TRBV11-2 and TRBJ2-3; weak D call: TRBD1 (6 bases). This CDR3 spans 13 amino acids. The germline V gene encodes CDR1 SGHAT and CDR2 FQNNGV. Trimming left V 1 base short and J 8 bases short, with 10 bases between. This CDR3 reads CASSLGLGATQYF. CDR3 coding DNA: TGTGCCAGCAGCTTAGGGCTGGGGGCTACGCAGTATTTT.